This T cell receptor (beta chain) was retrieved from a study of early T cells in non-severe SARS-CoV-2 infection. This clonotype was counted between two and nine times. TCRdb fed the 5' RACE reads into MiXCR, producing one record per CDR3 protein. The sample has more than 65,000 distinct CDR3 sequences; under 15% are singletons. The sample taken for sequencing was whole blood. This receptor was taken from an adult who was a healthcare worker with PCR-confirmed SARS-CoV-2 infection or an uninfected control (not recorded which).

The CDR3 bases are TGTGCCAGCAGTTACGTAGGGAGGGCTAATGAAAAACTGTTTTTT. Its protein product is CASSYVGRANEKLFF. The V gene is TRBV6-6, the J gene TRBJ1-4; unclear D gene. V lost 2 bases to trimming and J lost 3 bases, with 10 bases between them. In germline, CDR1 is MNHNY, CDR2 SVGAGI (reference sequence). This CDR3 spans 15 amino acids.